One T cell receptor beta chain is described in this entry. Its specificity is not known. The ends lost 6 bases at V and 8 bases at J; junction bases unmatched: 11. The CDR3 is 15 amino acids. The germline gives CDR1 MDHEN, CDR2 SYDVKM. The data were obtained in a study of vaccination and CD4 T cells after COVID-19. As for the study in general: SARS-CoV-2 was confirmed by nasal swab PCR; disease was mild in several, severe in one. Post-vaccination samples were procured at a median of around 79 days following dose two (range 14 to 241).

Treatment: roughly ten-day PBMC culture with coronavirus spike peptide pools or control peptides (ViraFEST assay). At the Johns Hopkins FTIC core, DNA taken from cultured CD4+ T cells was sequenced by way of the Oncomine TCR Beta short-read assay. TCRdb re-derived calls from the PCR reads in MiXCR, one entry per CDR3 protein. The table records about 18,000 distinct CDR3 sequences, around 59% of them present only once. This rearrangement joins TRBV28 to TRBJ2-1; 9 nucleotides match TRBD2. The TCR originated in a human donor who had recovered from COVID-19. The sequenced sample consisted of CD4+ T cells from blood, cultured in vitro. The CDR3 region has the DNA TGTGCCAGCAGGCTAATAGCGGGAGTATCCGATGAGCAGTTCTTC. Its protein product is CASRLIAGVSDEQFF.